Shown below are 20 T cell receptor beta chains from a single sample sequenced in a study of blood T cells in healthy people across ages. A J-beta primer mix and a sample-barcoded 5' primer were used in a second PCR of about 7 to 12 cycles. One entry per CDR3 protein results from TCRdb running MiXCR on the 5' RACE reads. The sample shows 1.2 million to 1.5 million distinct CDR3 sequences, roughly 40% of them seen only once. The material sequenced was blood. Receptors originate from a woman under 30 in good health.

The J gene is TRBJ2-4, the V gene TRBV11-2, with 9 bases identical to TRBD2. Germline assignment: CDR1 SGHAT and CDR2 FQNNGV. The CDR3 is 17 amino acids. The V and J ends lost 7 bases and 0 bases, in that order; junction bases with no gene match: 10. CDR3 nucleotide sequence: TGTGCCAGCACGAGCGGGGGGCAGAGTATAGCCAAAAACATTCAGTACTTC. Its protein product is CASTSGGQSIAKNIQYF.

This clonotype was detected many times. The chain joins TRBV24-1 to TRBJ2-1; no firm D call. This CDR3 comprises 12 residues. V lost 4 bases to trimming and J lost 2 bases, with 2 bases between them. From germline, CDR1 is KGHDR and CDR2 SFDVKD. This CDR3 reads CATSDPYNEQFF. CDR3 nucleotides: TGTGCCACCAGTGACCCCTACAATGAGCAGTTCTTC.

Only a few counts were recorded for this clonotype. The chain has TRBV6-5 and TRBJ2-1; 12 bases match TRBD1. The CDR3 spans 16 residues. The germline V gene encodes CDR1 MNHEY and CDR2 SVGAGI. V was clipped by 0 bases and J by 6 bases; unmatched bases: 3. CDR3 DNA sequence: TGTGCCAGCAGTTACTCGGGGACAGGGGGCTCCAATGAGCAGTTCTTC. This encodes CASSYSGTGGSNEQFF.

This chain links TRBV4-2 with TRBJ2-2; a possible D gene is TRBD2 (6 bases). This CDR3 is 17 amino acids long. The V end was cut by 1 base, the J end by 0 bases, with 12 bases between. Per the germline V gene, CDR1 is LGHNA and CDR2 is YNFKEQ. The CDR3 nucleotides read TGTGCCAGCAGCCAAGTGTCGGGGGTCGCGAACACCGGGGAGCTGTTTTTT. Its translation: CASSQVSGVANTGELFF.

The chain links TRBV2 to TRBJ1-5; D is perhaps TRBD1 (6 bases). The CDR3 is 13 residues long. CDR1 is SNHLY and CDR2 is FYNNEI in the germline V gene. Trimming left V 11 bases short and J 7 bases short, with 18 bases between. This CDR3 is CAGQGQTGQPQHF. As DNA, the CDR3 is TGTGCCGGCCAGGGCCAGACAGGACAGCCCCAGCATTTT.

Comments on this clonotype: The junction and the germline gene differ at one end; a read error may be behind it. The V call is TRBV4-1, the J call TRBJ1-1; D gene ambiguous. The CDR3 extends over 12 amino acids. The V gene's germline CDR1 is MGHRA and CDR2 YSYEKL. CDR3 nucleotide sequence: TGCGCCGGCAGCCTAGGGAACACTGAAGCTTTCTTT. Its translation: CAGSLGNTEAFF.

V is TRBV10-3 and J is TRBJ1-1; the D is unclear. Germline V gene sequence: CDR1 ENHRY, CDR2 SYGVKD. CDR3 size: 15 residues. V was trimmed by 5 bases and J by 4 bases, leaving 17 bases between them. CDR3 in amino acids: CAISPAGGEGTEAFF. In DNA form, the CDR3 reads TGTGCCATCAGTCCTGCGGGCGGTGAGGGCACTGAAGCTTTCTTT.

The sample holds a few counts of this clonotype. This chain uses TRBV7-2 with TRBJ1-4; 7 bases match TRBD1. V trimming: 5 bases; J trimming: 5 bases; junction bases outside the gene matches: 2. The length of the CDR3 is 13 residues. Germline V gene sequence: CDR1 SGHTA, CDR2 FQGNSA. CDR3 sequence reads: CASSEQGNEKLFF. The CDR3 region has the DNA TGTGCCAGCAGCGAACAGGGGAATGAAAAACTGTTTTTT.

The chain uses TRBV5-8 and TRBJ2-5; 10 bases line up with TRBD2. The J call may not be correct, given that the DNA end is closer to TRBJ2-7. The CDR3 loop spans 16 amino acids. Germline V gene lookup returns CDR1 SGHTS and CDR2 YDEGEE. As DNA, the CDR3 is TGTGCCAGCAGCTTGGCGACCCTAGCGGGAGACCACGAGCAGTACTTC. Encoded protein: CASSLATLAGDHEQYF.

This clonotype came up a few times. This chain uses TRBV10-3 with TRBJ1-2; D is undetermined. Germline CDR1 ENHRY, CDR2 SYGVKD. Trimming removed 4 bases at V and 2 bases at J, with 8 bases between. This CDR3 has 13 residues. The DNA for the CDR3 is TGTGCCATCAGTGCCGGCGGCAACTATGGCTACACCTTC. Translated, it gives CAISAGGNYGYTF.

This clonotype turned up a few times. This chain uses TRBV29-1 with TRBJ1-2; the D is unclear. This CDR3 spans 11 amino acids. V was cut by 3 bases and J by 4 bases, with 6 bases left in between. Looked up from germline, CDR1 is SQVTM and CDR2 is ANQGSEA. The CDR3 spells CSVDESYGYTF. The CDR3 coding sequence is TGCAGCGTTGATGAAAGCTATGGCTACACCTTC.

In this sample, this clonotype turned up a few times. Written as DNA, the CDR3 is TGCAGTGCGTCAAAAGGGACTAGCGGGGCCTACGAGCAGTACTTC. Its protein product is CSASKGTSGAYEQYF. V and J are TRBV20-1 and TRBJ2-7, with 13 positions matching TRBD2. Trimming cost V 6 bases and J 2 bases; bases outside gene matches: 7. The CDR3 consists of 15 residues. Germline values: CDR1 DFQATT, CDR2 SNEGSKA (reference sequence).

This clonotype was seen many times. The J gene is TRBJ2-6, the V gene TRBV29-1, with D unclear. The CDR3 loop spans 14 amino acids. With 7 bases removed from V and 2 bases from J, the gap between germline ends came to 12 bases. Germline CDR1 and CDR2: SQVTM and ANQGSEA. The chain's CDR3 is CSALGGTGANVLTF. The CDR3 region has the DNA TGCAGCGCCCTGGGTGGTACTGGGGCCAACGTCCTGACTTTC.

V is TRBV5-1 and J is TRBJ2-1; no definite D call. The V gene's germline CDR1 is SGHRS and CDR2 YFSETQ. V was clipped by 4 bases and J by 9 bases, with 11 bases between them. The length of the CDR3 is 12 residues. CDR3 sequence (DNA): TGCGCCAGCAGCCCGACGGACGGTGAGCAGTTCTTC. Encoded protein: CASSPTDGEQFF.

This chain joins TRBV29-1 and TRBJ2-7, with D possibly being TRBD1 or TRBD2 (5 bases each). Germline V CDR1 and CDR2: SQVTM, ANQGSEA. This CDR3 is 13 amino acids long. V lost 4 bases and J 7 bases, leaving 17 bases between the germline ends. The CDR3 DNA reads TGCAGCGTTGCGGGGCTGCGGTACAATGAGCAGTACTTC. Residues: CSVAGLRYNEQYF.

V and J are TRBV2 and TRBJ1-1; D ambiguous. The CDR3 sequence is 13 residues long. V lost 6 bases to trimming and J lost 0 bases, with 8 bases between them. Germline lookup yields CDR1 SNHLY and CDR2 FYNNEI. The CDR3 DNA reads as TGTGCCAGCAGGGCGACATTGAACACTGAAGCTTTCTTT. Protein product: CASRATLNTEAFF.

This clonotype was seen only a few times. This chain joins TRBV20-1 and TRBJ2-1; 8 nucleotides match TRBD2. This CDR3 spans 16 amino acids. V trimming: 7 bases; J trimming: 7 bases; junction bases outside the gene matches: 18. The germline V gene encodes CDR1 DFQATT and CDR2 SNEGSKA (reference sequence). CDR3 DNA: TGCAGTGTTTCGCCGGGGGGCGGGAGGACGTGGAATGAGCAGTTCTTC. This encodes CSVSPGGGRTWNEQFF.

This clonotype was recorded a few times. This rearrangement joins TRBV27 to TRBJ1-1; D uncertain. Trimming pared 2 bases from V and 12 bases from J, leaving 16 bases between. The CDR3 runs to 13 residues. Per germline, CDR1 MNHEY and CDR2 SMNVEV (reference sequence). The CDR3 sequence: CASSLDAVNIPFF. CDR3 sequence (DNA): TGTGCCAGCAGTTTAGATGCAGTGAACATTCCTTTCTTT.

This clonotype was observed a few times. The rearrangement joins TRBV5-4 to TRBJ2-1; 10 bases align to TRBD2. Germline CDR1 SGHNT, CDR2 YYREEE (reference sequence). The CDR3 spans 15 residues. Trimming at V came to 2 bases and at J to 6 bases, leaving 5 bases not matched to a gene. The CDR3 DNA reads TGTGCCAGCAGCTTCAAACTAGCGGGGAGCAATGAGCAGTTCTTC. Protein: CASSFKLAGSNEQFF.

The chain carries TRBV5-6 and TRBJ2-4; D remains ambiguous. TRBJ2-7 matches the DNA end more closely, so the J call is doubtful. The germline CDR1 and CDR2 sequences are SGHDT and YYEEEE. This CDR3 comprises 16 residues. CDR3 in amino acids: CASSLALRSEFHEQYF. In nucleotides, the CDR3 is TGTGCCAGCAGCTTGGCTCTTCGAAGTGAGTTCCACGAGCAGTACTTC.